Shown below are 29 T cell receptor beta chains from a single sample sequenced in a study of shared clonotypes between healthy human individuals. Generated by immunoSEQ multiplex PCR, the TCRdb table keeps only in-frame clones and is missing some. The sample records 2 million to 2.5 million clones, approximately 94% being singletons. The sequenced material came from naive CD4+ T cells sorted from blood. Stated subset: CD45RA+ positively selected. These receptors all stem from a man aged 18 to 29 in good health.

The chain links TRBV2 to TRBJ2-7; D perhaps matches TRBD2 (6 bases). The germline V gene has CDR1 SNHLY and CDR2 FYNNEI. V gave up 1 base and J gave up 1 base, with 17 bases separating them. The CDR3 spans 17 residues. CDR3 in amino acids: CASSEVSPGLRSYEQYF. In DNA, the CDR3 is TGTGCCAGCAGTGAAGTTAGCCCTGGACTAAGATCCTACGAGCAGTACTTC.

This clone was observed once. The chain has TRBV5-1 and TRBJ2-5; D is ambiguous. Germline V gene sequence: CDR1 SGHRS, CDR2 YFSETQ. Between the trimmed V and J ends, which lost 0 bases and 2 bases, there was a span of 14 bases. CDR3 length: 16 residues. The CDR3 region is CASSLGAASYQETQYF. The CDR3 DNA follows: TGCGCCAGCAGCTTGGGGGCAGCGTCTTATCAAGAGACCCAGTACTTC.

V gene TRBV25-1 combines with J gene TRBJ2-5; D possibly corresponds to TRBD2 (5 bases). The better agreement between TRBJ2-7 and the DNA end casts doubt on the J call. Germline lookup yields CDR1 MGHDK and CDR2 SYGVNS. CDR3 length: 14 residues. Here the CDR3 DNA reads TGTGCCAGCAGTGGTGGTACGGGGTCCTACGAGCAGTACTTC. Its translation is CASSGGTGSYEQYF.

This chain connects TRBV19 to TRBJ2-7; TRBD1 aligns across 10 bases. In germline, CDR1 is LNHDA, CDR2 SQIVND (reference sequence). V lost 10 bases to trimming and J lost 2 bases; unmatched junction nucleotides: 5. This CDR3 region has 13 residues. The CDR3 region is CATSGQGAYEQYF. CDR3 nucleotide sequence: TGTGCCACCTCCGGACAGGGGGCCTACGAGCAGTACTTC.

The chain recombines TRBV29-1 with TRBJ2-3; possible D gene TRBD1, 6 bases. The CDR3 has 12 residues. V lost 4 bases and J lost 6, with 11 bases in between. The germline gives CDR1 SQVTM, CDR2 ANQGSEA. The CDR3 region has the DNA TGCAGCGTTGCGGGCCAGGGGGATACGCAGTATTTT. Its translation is CSVAGQGDTQYF.

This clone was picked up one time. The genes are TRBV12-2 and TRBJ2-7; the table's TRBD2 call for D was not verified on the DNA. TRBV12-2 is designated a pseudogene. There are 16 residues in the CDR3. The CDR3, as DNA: TGTGCAAGTCGCCCGAACCTCCCTGATAGCTCGCACGAGCAGTACTTC. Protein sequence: CASRPNLPDSSHEQYF.

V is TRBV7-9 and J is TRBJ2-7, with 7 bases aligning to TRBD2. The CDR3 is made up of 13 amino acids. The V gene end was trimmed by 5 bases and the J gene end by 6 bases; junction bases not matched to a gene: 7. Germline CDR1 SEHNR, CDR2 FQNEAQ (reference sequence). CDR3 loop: CASSPRPGGEQYF. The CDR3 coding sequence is TGTGCCAGCAGCCCACGCCCGGGAGGCGAGCAGTACTTC.

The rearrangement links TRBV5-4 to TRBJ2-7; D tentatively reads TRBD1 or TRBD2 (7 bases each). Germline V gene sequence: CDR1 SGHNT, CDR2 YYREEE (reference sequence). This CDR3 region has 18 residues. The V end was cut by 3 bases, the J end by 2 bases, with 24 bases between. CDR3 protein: CASSSSLDRPAGAYEQYF. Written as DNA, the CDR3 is TGTGCCAGCAGCTCATCTTTGGACAGGCCCGCGGGAGCCTACGAGCAGTACTTC.

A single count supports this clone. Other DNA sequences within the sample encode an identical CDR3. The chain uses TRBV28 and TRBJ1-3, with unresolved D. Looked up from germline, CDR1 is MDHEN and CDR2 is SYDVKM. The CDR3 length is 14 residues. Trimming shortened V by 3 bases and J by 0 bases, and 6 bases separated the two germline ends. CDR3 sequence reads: CASSLRSSGNTIYF. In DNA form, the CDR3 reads TGTGCCAGCAGTTTGCGGAGCTCTGGAAACACCATATATTTT.

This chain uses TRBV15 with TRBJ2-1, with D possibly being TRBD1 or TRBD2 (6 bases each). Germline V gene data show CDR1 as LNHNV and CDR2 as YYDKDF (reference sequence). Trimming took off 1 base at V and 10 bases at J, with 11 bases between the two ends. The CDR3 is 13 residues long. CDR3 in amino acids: CATSRVGGMEQFF. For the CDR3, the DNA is TGTGCCACCAGCAGAGTGGGGGGCATGGAGCAGTTCTTC.

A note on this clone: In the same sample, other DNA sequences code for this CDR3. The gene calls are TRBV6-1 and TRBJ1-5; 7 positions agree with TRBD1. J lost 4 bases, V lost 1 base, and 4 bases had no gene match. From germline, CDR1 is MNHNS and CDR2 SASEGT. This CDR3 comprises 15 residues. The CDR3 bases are TGTGCCAGCAGTGAAGGGACAGGAGGAAATCAGCCCCAGCATTTT. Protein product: CASSEGTGGNQPQHF.

This chain's CDR3 is CSVDGREGRSLHSYNEQFF. The CDR3 coding sequence is TGCAGCGTTGACGGGCGGGAGGGCCGCTCATTGCACTCCTACAATGAGCAGTTCTTC. The chain couples TRBV29-1 to TRBJ2-1; TRBD2 agrees at 9 bases. This CDR3 has 19 amino acids. J was trimmed by 0 bases and V by 3 bases; bases with no gene match: 15. Germline CDR1 SQVTM, CDR2 ANQGSEA.

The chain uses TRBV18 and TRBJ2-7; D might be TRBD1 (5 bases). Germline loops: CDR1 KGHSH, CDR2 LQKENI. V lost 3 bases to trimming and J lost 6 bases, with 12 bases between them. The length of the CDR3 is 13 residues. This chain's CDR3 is CASSPVQAFEQYF. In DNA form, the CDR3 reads TGTGCCAGCTCACCGGTACAGGCTTTCGAGCAGTACTTC.

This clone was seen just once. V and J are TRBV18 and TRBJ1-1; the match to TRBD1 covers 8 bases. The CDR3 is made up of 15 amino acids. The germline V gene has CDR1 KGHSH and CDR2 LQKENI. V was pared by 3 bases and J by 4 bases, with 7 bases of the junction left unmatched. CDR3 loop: CASSPQGANPTEAFF. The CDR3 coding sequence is TGTGCCAGCTCACCGCAGGGGGCGAATCCCACTGAAGCTTTCTTT.

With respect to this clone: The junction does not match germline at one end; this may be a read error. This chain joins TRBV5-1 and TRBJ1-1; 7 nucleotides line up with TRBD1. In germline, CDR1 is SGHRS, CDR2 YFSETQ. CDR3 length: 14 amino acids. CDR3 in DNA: TGCACCAGCAGCTTCCTCCAGGGGGACACTGAAGCTTTCTTT. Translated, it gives CTSSFLQGDTEAFF.

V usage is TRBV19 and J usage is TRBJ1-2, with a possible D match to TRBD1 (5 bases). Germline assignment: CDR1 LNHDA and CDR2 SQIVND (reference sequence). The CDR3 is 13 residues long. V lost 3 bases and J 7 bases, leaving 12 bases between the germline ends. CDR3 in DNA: TGTGCCAGTAGTATGGGGGTCTCCTTTGGCTACACCTTC. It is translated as CASSMGVSFGYTF.

The CDR3 reads CASSFGGGGYEQYF. The CDR3 DNA is TGTGCCAGCAGTTTTGGCGGAGGAGGCTACGAGCAGTACTTC. The V and J genes are TRBV27 and TRBJ2-7, with D possibly matching TRBD2 (5 bases). V was trimmed by 3 bases and J by 3 bases, leaving 12 bases between them. Per germline, CDR1 MNHEY and CDR2 SMNVEV (reference sequence). The CDR3 has 14 residues.

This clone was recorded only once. CDR3 amino acids: CASSPPAAALQETQYF. CDR3 DNA sequence: TGTGCCAGCTCACCACCAGCGGCCGCCCTTCAAGAGACCCAGTACTTC. This chain joins TRBV18 and TRBJ2-5; maybe TRBD2 (5 bases). Germline values: CDR1 KGHSH, CDR2 LQKENI. This CDR3 spans 16 amino acids. Trimming removed 0 bases from V and 2 bases from J, with 13 bases in between. The full variable domain, in which reference TRBV18 and TRBJ2-5 provide the parts outside the CDR3, is NAGVMQNPRHLVRRRGQEARLRCSPMKGHSHVYWYRQLPEEGLKFMVYLQKENIIDESGMPKERFSAEFPKEGPSILRIQQVVRGDSAAYFCASSPPAAALQETQYFGPGTRLLVL.

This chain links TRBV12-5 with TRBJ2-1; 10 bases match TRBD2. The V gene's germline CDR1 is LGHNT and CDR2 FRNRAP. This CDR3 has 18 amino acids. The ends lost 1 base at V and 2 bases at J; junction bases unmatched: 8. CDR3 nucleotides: TGTGCTAGTGGTTTGGCGGGACTAGCGAAGGGACCCTACAATGAGCAGTTCTTC. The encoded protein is CASGLAGLAKGPYNEQFF.

CDR3 bases: TGTGCCTGGACAGACGAGCAGTACTTC. Residues: CAWTDEQYF. This chain links TRBV30 with TRBJ2-7; D gene unclear. V was pared by 4 bases and J by 5 bases, with 3 bases between. Germline CDR1 and CDR2: GTSNPN and SVGIG (reference sequence). The CDR3 is made up of 9 amino acids.

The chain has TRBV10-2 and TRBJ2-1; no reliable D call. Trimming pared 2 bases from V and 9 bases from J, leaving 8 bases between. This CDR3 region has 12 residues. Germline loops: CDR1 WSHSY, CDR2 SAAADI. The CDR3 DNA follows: TGCGCCAGCAGTGAGGGGGTAAGTGAGCAGTTCTTC. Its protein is CASSEGVSEQFF.

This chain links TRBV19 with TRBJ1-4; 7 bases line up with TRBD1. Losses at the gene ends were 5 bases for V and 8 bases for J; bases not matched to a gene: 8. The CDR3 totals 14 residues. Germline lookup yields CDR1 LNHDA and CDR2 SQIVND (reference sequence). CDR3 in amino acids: CASSPGGLGEKLFF. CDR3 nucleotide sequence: TGTGCCAGTAGTCCAGGGGGATTAGGGGAAAAACTGTTTTTT.

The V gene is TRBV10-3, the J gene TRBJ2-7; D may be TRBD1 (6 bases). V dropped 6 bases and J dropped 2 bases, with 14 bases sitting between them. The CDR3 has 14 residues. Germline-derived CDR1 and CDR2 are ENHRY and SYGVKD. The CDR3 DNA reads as TGTGCCATCAGATACACGGACAGTACCTACGAGCAGTACTTC. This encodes CAIRYTDSTYEQYF.

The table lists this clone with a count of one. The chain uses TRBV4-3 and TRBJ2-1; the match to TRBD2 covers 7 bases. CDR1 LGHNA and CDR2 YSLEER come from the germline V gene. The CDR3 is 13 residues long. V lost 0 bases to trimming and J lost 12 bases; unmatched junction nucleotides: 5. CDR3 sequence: CASSQESGNTQFF. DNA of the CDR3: TGCGCCAGCAGCCAAGAAAGCGGGAATACGCAGTTCTTC.

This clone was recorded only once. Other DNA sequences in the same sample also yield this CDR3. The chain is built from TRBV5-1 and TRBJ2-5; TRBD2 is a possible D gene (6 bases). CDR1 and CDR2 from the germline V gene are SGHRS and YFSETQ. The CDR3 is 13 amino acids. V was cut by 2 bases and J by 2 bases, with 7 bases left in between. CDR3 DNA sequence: TGCGCCAGCAGCTTCAGCGGGCAAGAGACCCAGTACTTC. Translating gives CASSFSGQETQYF.

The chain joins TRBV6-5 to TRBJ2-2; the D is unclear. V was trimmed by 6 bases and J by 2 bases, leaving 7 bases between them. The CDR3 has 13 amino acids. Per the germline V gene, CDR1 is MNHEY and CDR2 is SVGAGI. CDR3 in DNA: TGTGCCAGCAGCCTATTTAACACCGGGGAGCTGTTTTTT. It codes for CASSLFNTGELFF.

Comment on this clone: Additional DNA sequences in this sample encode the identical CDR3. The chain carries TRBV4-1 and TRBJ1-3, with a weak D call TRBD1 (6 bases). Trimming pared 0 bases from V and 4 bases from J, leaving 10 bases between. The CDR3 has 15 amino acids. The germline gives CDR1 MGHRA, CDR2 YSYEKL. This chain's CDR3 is CASSQEGRGGNTIYF. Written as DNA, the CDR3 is TGCGCCAGCAGCCAAGAGGGCAGGGGAGGAAACACCATATATTTT.

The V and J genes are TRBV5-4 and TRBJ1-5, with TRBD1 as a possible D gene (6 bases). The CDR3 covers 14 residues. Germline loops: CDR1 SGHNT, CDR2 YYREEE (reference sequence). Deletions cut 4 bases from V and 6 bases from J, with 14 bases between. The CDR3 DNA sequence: TGTGCCAGCAGCCCGGGGGGCGCGGGTCAGCCCCAGCATTTT. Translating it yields CASSPGGAGQPQHF.

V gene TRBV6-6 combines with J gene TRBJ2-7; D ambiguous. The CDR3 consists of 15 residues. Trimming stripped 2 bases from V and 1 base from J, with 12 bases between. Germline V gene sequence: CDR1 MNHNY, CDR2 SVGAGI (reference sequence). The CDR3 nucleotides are TGTGCCAGCAGTTACACCTCAGAGCGATCCTACGAGCAGTACTTC. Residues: CASSYTSERSYEQYF.